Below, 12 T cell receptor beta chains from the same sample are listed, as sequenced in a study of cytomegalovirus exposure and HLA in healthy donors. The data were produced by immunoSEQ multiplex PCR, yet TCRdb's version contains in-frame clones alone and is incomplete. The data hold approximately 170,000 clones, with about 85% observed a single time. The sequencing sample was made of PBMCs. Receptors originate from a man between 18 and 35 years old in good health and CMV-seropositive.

The CDR3 DNA reads TGTGCCAGCAGCTCAGGACAGGGGGCAACCTTC. This codes for CASSSGQGATF. The V gene is TRBV7-9, the J gene TRBJ1-2, with 11 positions matching TRBD1. Germline trimming cut 4 bases from V and 14 bases from J; bases unmatched to any gene: 3. Germline lookup yields CDR1 SEHNR and CDR2 FQNEAQ (reference sequence). The CDR3 totals 11 residues.

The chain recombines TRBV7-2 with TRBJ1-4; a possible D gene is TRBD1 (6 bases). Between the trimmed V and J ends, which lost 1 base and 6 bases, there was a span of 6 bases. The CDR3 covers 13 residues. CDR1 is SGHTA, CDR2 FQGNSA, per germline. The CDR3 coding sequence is TGTGCCAGCAGCTTAGACAGGGATGAAAAACTGTTTTTT. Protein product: CASSLDRDEKLFF.

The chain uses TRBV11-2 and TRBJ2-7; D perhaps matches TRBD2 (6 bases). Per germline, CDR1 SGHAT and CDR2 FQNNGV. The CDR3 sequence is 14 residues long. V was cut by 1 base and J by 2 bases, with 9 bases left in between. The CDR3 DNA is TGTGCCAGCAGCTTAGTACTAGCAGCCTACGAGCAGTACTTC. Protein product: CASSLVLAAYEQYF.

The CDR3 nucleotides are TGCGCCAGCAGCGTTGGACAGGGCACAGGGGATACGCAGTATTTT. Amino acid sequence: CASSVGQGTGDTQYF. The J gene is TRBJ2-3, the V gene TRBV5-1; the match to TRBD1 covers 8 bases. The CDR3 totals 15 residues. Looked up from germline, CDR1 is SGHRS and CDR2 is YFSETQ. V lost 4 bases to trimming and J lost 6 bases; unmatched junction nucleotides: 10.

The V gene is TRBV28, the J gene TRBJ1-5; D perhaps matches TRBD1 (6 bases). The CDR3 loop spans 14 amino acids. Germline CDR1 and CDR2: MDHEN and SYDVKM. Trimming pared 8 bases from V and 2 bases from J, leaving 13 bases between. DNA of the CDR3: TGTGCCAGCTCTACACAGGGAGGCAATCAGCCCCAGCATTTT. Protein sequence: CASSTQGGNQPQHF.

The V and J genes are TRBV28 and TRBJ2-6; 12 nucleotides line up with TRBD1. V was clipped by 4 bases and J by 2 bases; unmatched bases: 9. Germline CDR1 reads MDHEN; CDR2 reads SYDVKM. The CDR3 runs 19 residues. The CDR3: CASSSAGQGANTGANVLTF. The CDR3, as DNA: TGTGCCAGCAGTTCAGCGGGACAGGGGGCGAATACTGGGGCCAACGTCCTGACTTTC.

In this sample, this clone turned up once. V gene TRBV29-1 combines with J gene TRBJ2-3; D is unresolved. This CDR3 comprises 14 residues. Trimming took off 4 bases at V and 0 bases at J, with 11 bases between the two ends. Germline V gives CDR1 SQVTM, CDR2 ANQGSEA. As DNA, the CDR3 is TGCAGCGTTGGAGAGTATTCTAGCACAGATACGCAGTATTTT. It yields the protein CSVGEYSSTDTQYF.

The CDR3 protein is CASSLAGAEAFF. The CDR3 bases are TGTGCCAGCAGTTTAGCCGGGGCTGAAGCTTTCTTT. The V call is TRBV28, the J call TRBJ1-1; D gene uncertain. Germline values: CDR1 MDHEN, CDR2 SYDVKM. The CDR3 runs 12 residues. Trimming left V 2 bases short and J 6 bases short, with 7 bases between.

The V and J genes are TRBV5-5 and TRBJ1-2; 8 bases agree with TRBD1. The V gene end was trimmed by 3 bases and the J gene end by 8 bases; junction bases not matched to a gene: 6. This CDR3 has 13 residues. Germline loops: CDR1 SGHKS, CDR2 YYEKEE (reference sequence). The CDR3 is CASSSKGQAGYTF. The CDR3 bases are TGTGCCAGCAGCTCGAAGGGACAGGCGGGCTACACCTTC.

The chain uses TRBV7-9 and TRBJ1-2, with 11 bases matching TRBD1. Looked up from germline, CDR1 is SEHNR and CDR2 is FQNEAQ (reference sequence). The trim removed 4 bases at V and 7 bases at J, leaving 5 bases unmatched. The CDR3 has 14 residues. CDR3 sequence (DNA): TGTGCCAGCAGCTCTGGACAGGGGGCAAGTGGCTACACCTTC. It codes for CASSSGQGASGYTF.

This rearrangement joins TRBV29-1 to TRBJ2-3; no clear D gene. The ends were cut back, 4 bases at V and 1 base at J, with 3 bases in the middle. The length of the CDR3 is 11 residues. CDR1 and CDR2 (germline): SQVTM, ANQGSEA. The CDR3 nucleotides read TGCAGCGTTGCCGGCACAGATACGCAGTATTTT. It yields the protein CSVAGTDTQYF.

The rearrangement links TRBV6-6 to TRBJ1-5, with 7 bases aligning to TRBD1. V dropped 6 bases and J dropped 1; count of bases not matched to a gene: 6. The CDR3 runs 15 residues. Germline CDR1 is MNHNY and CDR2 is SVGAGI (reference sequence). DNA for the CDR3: TGTGCCAGCAGATCGGACAGGAAAAGCAATCAGCCCCAGCATTTT. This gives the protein CASRSDRKSNQPQHF.